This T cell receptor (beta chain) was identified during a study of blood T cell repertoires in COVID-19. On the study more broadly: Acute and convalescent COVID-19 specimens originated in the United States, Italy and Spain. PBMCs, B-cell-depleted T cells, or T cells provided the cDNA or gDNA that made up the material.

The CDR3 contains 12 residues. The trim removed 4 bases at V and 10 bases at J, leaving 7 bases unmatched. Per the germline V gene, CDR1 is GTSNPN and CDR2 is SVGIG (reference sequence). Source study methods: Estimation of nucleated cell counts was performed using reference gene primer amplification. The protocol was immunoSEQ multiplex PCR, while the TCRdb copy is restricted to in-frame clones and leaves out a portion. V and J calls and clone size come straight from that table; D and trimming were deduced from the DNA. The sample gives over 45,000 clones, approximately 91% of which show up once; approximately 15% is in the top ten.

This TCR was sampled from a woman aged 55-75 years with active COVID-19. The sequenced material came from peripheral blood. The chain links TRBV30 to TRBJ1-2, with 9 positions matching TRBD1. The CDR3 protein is CAWNPGQGFYTF. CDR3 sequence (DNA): TGTGCCTGGAACCCGGGACAGGGATTCTACACCTTC.